This T cell receptor (beta chain) originates from a study of CD8+CD57+ T cells in acquired aplastic anemia. This clonotype was observed a few times. The TCR beta profiling, which covered VDJ combination and CDR3 sequence, was carried out using genomic DNA as the template. TCRdb reanalysed the reads using MiXCR and keeps one entry per CDR3 protein. Altogether over 200,000 distinct CDR3 sequences are present, over 60% being singletons, with the ten largest covering about 29%. The receptor comes from a human donor in good health. Sequencing was carried out using sorted CD4+, CD8+, or CD8+CD57+ T cells (not recorded which) from PBMCs.

CDR3 in DNA: TGTGCCAGCAGTTTTTTGGACAGGGTTGATGGCTACACCTTC. Its translation is CASSFLDRVDGYTF. This chain joins TRBV27 and TRBJ1-2; TRBD1 agrees at 8 bases. This CDR3 contains 14 residues. V trimming: 3 bases; J trimming: 6 bases; junction bases outside the gene matches: 6. The V gene's germline CDR1 is MNHEY and CDR2 SMNVEV (reference sequence).